This TCR beta chain originates from a study of early T cells in non-severe SARS-CoV-2 infection. About the research overall: It was bulk RNA from unsorted whole blood that was sequenced, and the chains were unpaired.

Individual cDNA molecules received unique molecular identifiers. TCRdb reprocessed the 5' RACE reads via MiXCR and lists one record per CDR3 protein. The sample includes about 32,000 distinct CDR3 sequences, roughly 9.2% of them seen just once. From germline, CDR1 is SGDLS and CDR2 YYNGEE. The CDR3 has 15 amino acids. Trimming cost V 0 bases and J 0 bases, with 7 bases left between them. The sample holds many counts of this clonotype. The sample consisted of whole blood. J is TRBJ1-5 and V is TRBV9; no clear D gene. The receptor's source is an adult who was a healthcare worker with PCR-confirmed SARS-CoV-2 infection or an uninfected control (not recorded which). CDR3 bases: TGTGCCAGCAGCGTAGTGGGCAGTAGCAATCAGCCCCAGCATTTT. Translated, it gives CASSVVGSSNQPQHF.